The 4 T cell receptor beta chains below all came from one sample that was sequenced in a study of blood T cell repertoires in COVID-19. Sequencing was performed with immunoSEQ multiplex PCR; in TCRdb, only in-frame clones are kept and a portion is missing. The repertoire holds about 26,000 clones, with around 92% as singletons. The sequencing sample was made of peripheral blood. The receptors here all came from a human donor in a cohort sampled during active COVID-19.

The chain links TRBV29-1 to TRBJ1-1; D unclear. There are 11 residues in the CDR3. From germline, CDR1 is SQVTM and CDR2 ANQGSEA. The V gene lost 4 bases and the J gene lost 1 base, with 4 bases spanning the gap. CDR3 nucleotide sequence: TGCAGCGTTGCCAGGAACACTGAAGCTTTCTTT. It yields the protein CSVARNTEAFF.

This clone appeared a single time. This rearrangement joins TRBV9 to TRBJ2-3; TRBD2 matches at 12 bases. Trimming removed 3 bases from V and 8 bases from J; junction bases left unmatched: 10. CDR1 is SGDLS, CDR2 YYNGEE, per germline. The CDR3 runs 16 residues. In DNA form, the CDR3 reads TGTGCCAGCAGCGCGGGGGGGGGACTAGCGGGCCCTACGCAGTATTTT. This sequence encodes CASSAGGGLAGPTQYF.

This chain links TRBV28 with TRBJ1-1; perhaps TRBD1 as D (6 bases). Trimming took 7 bases from V and 0 from J, leaving 15 bases between them. The CDR3 covers 15 residues. The germline V gene has CDR1 MDHEN and CDR2 SYDVKM. The CDR3 spells CASTRRGQMNTEAFF. The DNA of the CDR3 is TGTGCCAGCACAAGGAGAGGACAGATGAACACTGAAGCTTTCTTT.

Only a few counts were recorded for this clone. This chain uses TRBV11-3 with TRBJ1-4, with D tentatively TRBD1 (5 bases). Per the germline V gene, CDR1 is SGHNT and CDR2 is YENEEA. This CDR3 contains 15 residues. V lost 6 bases and J 8 bases, leaving 19 bases between the germline ends. The CDR3 loop reads CASRQSVGGEEKLFF. CDR3 DNA: TGTGCCAGCAGACAAAGTGTGGGGGGTGAGGAAAAACTGTTTTTT.